These 15 T cell receptor beta chains came from one sample sequenced in a study of cytotoxic CD8 clonotypes in ibrutinib-treated CLL. Sequencing was performed with immunoSEQ multiplex PCR; in TCRdb, only in-frame clones are kept and a portion is missing. This sample yields approximately 190,000 clones, of which approximately 75% are seen a single time; approximately 10% belongs to the top ten. The sample in question was PBMCs, obtained after 12 months of ibrutinib treatment. These receptors were obtained from a human donor with chronic lymphocytic leukemia.

The chain links TRBV11-2 to TRBJ2-1; the match to TRBD2 covers 10 bases. J lost 2 bases, V lost 7 bases, and 5 bases had no gene match. Germline CDR1 SGHAT, CDR2 FQNNGV. The CDR3 is 15 residues long. The CDR3 loop reads CASTPSGSTYNEQFF. Here the CDR3 DNA reads TGTGCCAGCACGCCTAGCGGGAGTACCTACAATGAGCAGTTCTTC.

This sequence joins TRBV6-1 and TRBJ1-5; D remains unclear. Germline-derived CDR1 and CDR2 are MNHNS and SASEGT. V was shortened by 4 bases and J by 6 bases, with 10 bases between the two germline ends. The CDR3 runs 13 residues. CDR3 residues: CASSGDPPQPQHF. CDR3 nucleotides: TGTGCCAGCAGTGGAGACCCGCCTCAGCCCCAGCATTTT.

The chain uses TRBV9 and TRBJ2-6; D remains ambiguous. The CDR3 sequence is 16 residues long. Germline V gene lookup returns CDR1 SGDLS and CDR2 YYNGEE. Trimming left V 4 bases short and J 2 bases short, with 13 bases between. For the CDR3, the DNA is TGTGCCAGCAGCCTCAGGACCCCGCCTGGGGCCAACGTCCTGACTTTC. Its protein is CASSLRTPPGANVLTF.

This clone was seen a few times. This chain connects TRBV27 to TRBJ2-7; weak D call: TRBD1 (6 bases). Deletions cut 5 bases from V and 2 bases from J, with 13 bases between. The V gene's germline CDR1 is MNHEY and CDR2 SMNVEV (reference sequence). The CDR3 spans 14 residues. As DNA, the CDR3 is TGTGCCAGCAGTCCCTACAGGGCCACCTACGAGCAGTACTTC. It specifies CASSPYRATYEQYF.

The rearrangement links TRBV9 to TRBJ2-1; 7 bases are shared with TRBD2. This CDR3 comprises 16 residues. Trimming took 4 bases from V and 2 from J; bases not matched to a gene: 9. Germline lookup yields CDR1 SGDLS and CDR2 YYNGEE. The CDR3 sequence: CASSPLAGLTYNEQFF. The CDR3 DNA reads as TGTGCCAGCAGCCCCTTAGCGGGCCTAACCTACAATGAGCAGTTCTTC.

This clone showed up just a few times. V and J are TRBV28 and TRBJ2-1; 7 nucleotides agree with TRBD2. This CDR3 has 14 residues. The germline V gene has CDR1 MDHEN and CDR2 SYDVKM. Unmatched junction bases numbered 4, after V lost 3 bases and J lost 5 bases. CDR3 sequence (DNA): TGTGCCAGCAGTTTGGTACTAGCGCACAATGAGCAGTTCTTC. Amino acid sequence: CASSLVLAHNEQFF.

CDR3 sequence (DNA): TGTGCCTGGATGGGACGGCTCCGCTCTGGAAACACCATATATTTT. Encoded protein: CAWMGRLRSGNTIYF. The rearrangement joins TRBV30 to TRBJ1-3; a weak D match, TRBD1 (5 bases). Germline V gene lookup returns CDR1 GTSNPN and CDR2 SVGIG (reference sequence). Trimming took off 4 bases at V and 0 bases at J, with 13 bases between the two ends. The CDR3 has 15 residues.

The chain links TRBV30 to TRBJ1-2; the D is unclear. Deletions cut 4 bases from V and 5 bases from J, with 8 bases between. Germline-derived CDR1 and CDR2 are GTSNPN and SVGIG (reference sequence). This CDR3 region has 11 residues. This chain's CDR3 is CAWKSPYGYTF. CDR3 DNA sequence: TGTGCCTGGAAATCTCCTTATGGCTACACCTTC.

This chain links TRBV15 with TRBJ2-6; no firm D call. V was cut by 0 bases and J by 0 bases, with 12 bases left in between. This CDR3 spans 18 amino acids. Germline-derived CDR1 and CDR2 are LNHNV and YYDKDF (reference sequence). In DNA form, the CDR3 reads TGTGCCACCAGCAGAGATTCATACGTCAGCTCTGGGGCCAACGTCCTGACTTTC. Amino acids: CATSRDSYVSSGANVLTF.

This clone has just a few counts. The V call is TRBV11-2, the J call TRBJ2-7; D tentatively reads TRBD1 or TRBD2 (5 bases each). The V and J ends lost 7 bases and 6 bases respectively, with 19 bases between them. Germline assignment: CDR1 SGHAT and CDR2 FQNNGV. This CDR3 contains 14 residues. This CDR3 reads CASTKQRGVSEQYF. CDR3 nucleotides: TGTGCCAGCACCAAACAGAGGGGCGTTTCCGAGCAGTACTTC.

The chain links TRBV19 to TRBJ1-6, with 8 bases matching TRBD1. The CDR3 contains 18 residues. Unmatched junction bases numbered 17, after V lost 6 bases and J lost 7 bases. Germline CDR1 reads LNHDA; CDR2 reads SQIVND (reference sequence). Written as DNA, the CDR3 is TGTGCCAGTAGCATGAATGACAGGGGCTCAGTTCGGAATTCACCCCTCCACTTT. It specifies CASSMNDRGSVRNSPLHF.

The J gene is TRBJ1-2, the V gene TRBV18; no clear D gene. This CDR3 comprises 15 residues. The germline V gene encodes CDR1 KGHSH and CDR2 LQKENI. V was pared by 1 base and J by 8 bases, with 17 bases between. The CDR3 sequence: CASSPQEGVPWGYTF. The CDR3 nucleotides are TGTGCCAGCTCACCACAGGAGGGAGTGCCTTGGGGCTACACCTTC.

The count of this clone is one. This chain links TRBV5-4 with TRBJ1-2; D is undetermined. The germline V and J ends were trimmed by 1 base and 7 bases, with 11 bases remaining between them. The CDR3 contains 13 residues. Germline lookup yields CDR1 SGHNT and CDR2 YYREEE (reference sequence). The CDR3 region has the DNA TGTGCCAGCAGCTTGATCCTGGTTTTTGGCTACACCTTC. As protein: CASSLILVFGYTF. Full variable domain (missing parts from reference TRBV5-4 and TRBJ1-2): ETGVTQSPTHLIKTRGQQVTLRCSSQSGHNTVSWYQQALGQGPQFIFQYYREEENGRGNFPPRFSGLQFPNYSSELNVNALELDDSALYLCASSLILVFGYTFGSGTRLTVV.

This clone occurred a few times. The J gene is TRBJ2-3, the V gene TRBV5-1, with TRBD2 identical over 12 bases. V lost 3 bases, J lost 4 bases, and 6 bases stayed unmatched. This CDR3 has 16 amino acids. The germline V gene has CDR1 SGHRS and CDR2 YFSETQ. CDR3 loop: CASSWQTSGSSDTQYF. In nucleotides, the CDR3 is TGCGCCAGCAGCTGGCAGACTAGCGGGAGTTCAGATACGCAGTATTTT.

This clone was counted between two and nine times. This chain connects TRBV2 to TRBJ1-5; D ambiguous. Trimming stripped 4 bases from V and 6 bases from J, with 13 bases between. CDR3 size: 14 residues. Per germline, CDR1 SNHLY and CDR2 FYNNEI. CDR3 bases: TGTGCCAGCAGTGGAGGACGGGCGGGTCAGCCCCAGCATTTT. As protein: CASSGGRAGQPQHF.